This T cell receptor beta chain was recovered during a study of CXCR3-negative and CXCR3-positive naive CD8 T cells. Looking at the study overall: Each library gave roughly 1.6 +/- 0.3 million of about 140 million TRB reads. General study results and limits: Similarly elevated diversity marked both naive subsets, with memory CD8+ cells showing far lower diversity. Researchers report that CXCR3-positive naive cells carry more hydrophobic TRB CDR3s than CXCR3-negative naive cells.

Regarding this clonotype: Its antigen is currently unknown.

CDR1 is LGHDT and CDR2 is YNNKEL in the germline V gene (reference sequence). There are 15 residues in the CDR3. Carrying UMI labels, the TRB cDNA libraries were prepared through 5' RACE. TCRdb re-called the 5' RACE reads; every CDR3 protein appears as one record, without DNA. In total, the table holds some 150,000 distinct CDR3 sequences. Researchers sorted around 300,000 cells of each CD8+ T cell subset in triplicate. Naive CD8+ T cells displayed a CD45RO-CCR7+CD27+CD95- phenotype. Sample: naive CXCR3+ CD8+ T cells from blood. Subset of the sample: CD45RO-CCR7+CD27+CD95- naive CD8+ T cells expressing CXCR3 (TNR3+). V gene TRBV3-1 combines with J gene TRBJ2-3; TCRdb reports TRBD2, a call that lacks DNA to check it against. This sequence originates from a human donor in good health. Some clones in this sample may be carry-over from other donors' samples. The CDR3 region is CASSQTSALLDTQYF.